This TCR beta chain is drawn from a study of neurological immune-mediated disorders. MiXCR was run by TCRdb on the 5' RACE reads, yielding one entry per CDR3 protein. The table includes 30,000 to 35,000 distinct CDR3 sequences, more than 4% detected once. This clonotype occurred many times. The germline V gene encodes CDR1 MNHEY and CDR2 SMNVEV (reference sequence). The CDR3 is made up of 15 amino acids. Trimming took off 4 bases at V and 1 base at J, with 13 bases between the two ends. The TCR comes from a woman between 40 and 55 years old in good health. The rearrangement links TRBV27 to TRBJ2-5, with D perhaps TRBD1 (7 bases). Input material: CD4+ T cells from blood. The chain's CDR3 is CASSSDRRGQETQYF. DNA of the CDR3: TGTGCCAGCAGTTCGGACAGGAGGGGCCAAGAGACCCAGTACTTC.